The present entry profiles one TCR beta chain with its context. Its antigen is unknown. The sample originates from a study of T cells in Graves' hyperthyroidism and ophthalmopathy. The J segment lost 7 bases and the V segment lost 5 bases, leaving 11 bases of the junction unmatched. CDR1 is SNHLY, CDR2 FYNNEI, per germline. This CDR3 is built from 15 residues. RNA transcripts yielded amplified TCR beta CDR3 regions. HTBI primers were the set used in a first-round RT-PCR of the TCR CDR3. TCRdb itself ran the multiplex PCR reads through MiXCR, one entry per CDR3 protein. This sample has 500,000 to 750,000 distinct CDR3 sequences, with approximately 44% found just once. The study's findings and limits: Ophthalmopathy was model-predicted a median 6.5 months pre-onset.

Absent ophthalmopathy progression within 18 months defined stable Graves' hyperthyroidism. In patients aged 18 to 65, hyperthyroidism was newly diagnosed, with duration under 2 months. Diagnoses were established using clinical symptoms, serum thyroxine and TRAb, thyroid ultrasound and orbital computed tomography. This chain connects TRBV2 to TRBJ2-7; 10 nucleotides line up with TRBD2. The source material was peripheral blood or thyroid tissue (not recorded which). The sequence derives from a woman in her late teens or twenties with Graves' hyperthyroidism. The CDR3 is CASSRLASGSNEQYF. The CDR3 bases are TGTGCCAGCAGTAGGTTGGCTAGCGGGAGTAATGAGCAGTACTTC.